This entry lists 22 T cell receptor beta chains sequenced from one sample in a study of blood T cell repertoires in COVID-19. Data came from immunoSEQ multiplex PCR; TCRdb stores just in-frame clones and leaves some out. The table shows 20,000 to 25,000 clones, with 84% occurring only once. The source material was peripheral blood. These TCRs come from a middle-aged man with acute or convalescent COVID-19.

The V call is TRBV9, the J call TRBJ1-1, with TRBD1 matching 11 bases. The CDR3 is 18 amino acids. The V segment lost 4 bases and the J segment 3 bases; nucleotides outside the gene matches: 14. Germline V gene data show CDR1 as SGDLS and CDR2 as YYNGEE. DNA of the CDR3: TGTGCCAGCAGCAAAGGGACAGGGGGTAGGTGGGGTTACACTGAAGCTTTCTTT. Amino acid sequence: CASSKGTGGRWGYTEAFF.

This clone was found a few times. The rearrangement joins TRBV29-1 to TRBJ1-3; 7 positions match TRBD1. The V gene's germline CDR1 is SQVTM and CDR2 ANQGSEA. This CDR3 comprises 13 residues. Here the CDR3 reads CGGETGTGNTIYF. The CDR3 nucleotides are TGCGGAGGGGAGACAGGGACTGGAAACACCATATATTTT.

A few counts support this clone. CDR3 in amino acids: CASLRYSNQPQHF. Written as DNA, the CDR3 is TGTGCAAGCCTGAGATATAGCAATCAGCCCCAGCATTTT. The chain uses TRBV12-2 and TRBJ1-5. TRBV12-2 is a documented pseudogene. The CDR3 is 13 residues long.

The chain combines TRBV7-3 with TRBJ2-5; 7 bases agree with TRBD1. CDR3 length: 17 residues. Germline CDR1 is SGHTA and CDR2 is FQGTGA. Trimming cost V 5 bases and J 5 bases; bases outside gene matches: 17. In DNA, the CDR3 is TGTGCCAGCAGCGAAGGGTCCGGACAGGAAATGGTGGAGACCCAGTACTTC. As protein: CASSEGSGQEMVETQYF.

The rearrangement joins TRBV5-1 to TRBJ2-3; possibly TRBD1 for D (5 bases). The CDR3 runs to 14 residues. The ends were cut back, 4 bases at V and 4 bases at J, with 13 bases in the middle. CDR1 is SGHRS and CDR2 is YFSETQ in the germline V gene. DNA for the CDR3: TGCGCCAGCAGCGATCGACAGTCGGCAGATACGCAGTATTTT. The encoded protein is CASSDRQSADTQYF.

The V gene is TRBV4-2, the J gene TRBJ1-6; D is possibly TRBD1 (5 bases). The V gene lost 3 bases and the J gene lost 6 bases, with 12 bases spanning the gap. CDR3 length equals 15 residues. CDR1 is LGHNA and CDR2 is YNFKEQ in the germline V gene. CDR3 residues: CASSQDWDFNSPLHF. The CDR3 nucleotides read TGTGCCAGCAGCCAGGACTGGGACTTTAATTCACCCCTCCACTTT.

The genes are TRBV19 and TRBJ1-4; tentatively, D is TRBD1 (5 bases). Germline lookup yields CDR1 LNHDA and CDR2 SQIVND (reference sequence). This CDR3 is 17 amino acids long. Trimming removed 2 bases from V and 7 bases from J, with 20 bases in between. CDR3: CASSIRSGRQGIEKLFF. For the CDR3, the DNA is TGTGCCAGTAGTATAAGAAGTGGACGTCAGGGTATTGAAAAACTGTTTTTT.

The rearrangement links TRBV11-3 to TRBJ2-7; TRBD2 is a possible D gene (5 bases). The V end lost 3 bases, the J end lost 5 bases, and 23 bases lay between the germline ends. The CDR3 runs 17 residues. Per germline, CDR1 SGHNT and CDR2 YENEEA. This CDR3 reads CASSFPSRADLAHEQYF. Here the CDR3 DNA reads TGTGCCAGCAGCTTTCCCTCGAGGGCAGACCTTGCCCACGAGCAGTACTTC.

This chain uses TRBV5-4 with TRBJ1-5; possible D gene TRBD1, 6 bases. The CDR3 totals 16 residues. Trimming removed 4 bases from V and 0 bases from J, with 14 bases in between. The germline V gene encodes CDR1 SGHNT and CDR2 YYREEE (reference sequence). The CDR3: CASSDGGGISNQPQHF. The CDR3 DNA follows: TGTGCCAGCAGCGATGGGGGGGGCATTAGCAATCAGCCCCAGCATTTT. Complete variable domain (other parts from reference TRBV5-4 and TRBJ1-5): ETGVTQSPTHLIKTRGQQVTLRCSSQSGHNTVSWYQQALGQGPQFIFQYYREEENGRGNFPPRFSGLQFPNYSSELNVNALELDDSALYLCASSDGGGISNQPQHFGDGTRLSIL.

This chain uses TRBV5-5 with TRBJ2-7, with TRBD2 matching 7 bases. Trimming at V came to 4 bases and at J to 5 bases, leaving 18 bases not matched to a gene. Germline V gene sequence: CDR1 SGHKS, CDR2 YYEKEE (reference sequence). The CDR3 covers 17 residues. The CDR3 DNA reads as TGTGCCAGCAGCCGTTACCCCTTGGGGGAGGGCCTCAACGAGCAGTACTTC. Translating gives CASSRYPLGEGLNEQYF.

V usage is TRBV7-2 and J usage is TRBJ1-5; D remains ambiguous. The CDR3 totals 16 residues. V was pared by 2 bases and J by 3 bases, with 14 bases between. Germline CDR1 reads SGHTA; CDR2 reads FQGNSA. Here the CDR3 reads CASSLRSGIFNQPQHF. The CDR3 bases are TGTGCCAGCAGCTTAAGGTCGGGGATATTCAATCAGCCCCAGCATTTT. Variable domain in full (rest from reference TRBV7-2 and TRBJ1-5): GAGVSQSPSNKVTEKGKDVELRCDPISGHTALYWYRQSLGQGLEFLIYFQGNSAPDKSGLPSDRFSAERTGGSVSTLTIQRTQQEDSAVYLCASSLRSGIFNQPQHFGDGTRLSIL.

The rearrangement links TRBV6-5 to TRBJ1-3; D call uncertain. V shed 8 bases and J shed 4 bases, with 15 bases lying between them. There are 14 residues in the CDR3. CDR1 and CDR2 from the germline V gene are MNHEY and SVGAGI. The CDR3 nucleotides read TGTGCCAGCGGTAGGCGGGAACTCGGAAACACCATATATTTT. Translating it yields CASGRRELGNTIYF.

The rearrangement uses TRBV6-2 or TRBV6-3 and TRBJ2-4; D gene ambiguous. The V gene's germline CDR1 is MNHEY and CDR2 SVGEGT. The CDR3 length is 12 residues. V lost 0 bases and J 8 bases, leaving 5 bases between the germline ends. CDR3 region: CASSYSTHIQYF. The CDR3 DNA follows: TGTGCCAGCAGTTACTCGACACACATTCAGTACTTC.

The V and J genes are TRBV29-1 and TRBJ1-2; D remains unclear. The CDR3 runs to 13 residues. CDR1 and CDR2 (germline): SQVTM, ANQGSEA. Trimming removed 0 bases at V and 3 bases at J, with 8 bases between. CDR3 DNA: TGCAGCGTTGAAGATGCCCGAGACTATGGCTACACCTTC. Translating gives CSVEDARDYGYTF.

J is TRBJ2-5 and V is TRBV5-1, with 7 bases matching TRBD1. Germline assignment: CDR1 SGHRS and CDR2 YFSETQ. V was pared by 4 bases and J by 2 bases, with 2 bases of the junction left unmatched. The CDR3 is made up of 13 amino acids. The CDR3 reads CASSMDRQETQYF. The DNA for the CDR3 is TGCGCCAGCAGCATGGACAGGCAAGAGACCCAGTACTTC.

The chain carries TRBV6-5 and TRBJ2-1, with 9 bases fitting TRBD1. The V and J ends lost 6 bases and 7 bases, in that order; junction bases with no gene match: 7. In germline, CDR1 is MNHEY, CDR2 SVGAGI. The CDR3 totals 14 residues. CDR3 sequence (DNA): TGTGCCAGCAGCCTAACAGGGGGCAATAATGAGCAGTTCTTC. Protein: CASSLTGGNNEQFF.

This clone appeared once. This chain uses TRBV19 with TRBJ1-5; the match to TRBD1 covers 8 bases. Germline trimming cut 5 bases from V and 7 bases from J; bases unmatched to any gene: 13. Germline assignment: CDR1 LNHDA and CDR2 SQIVND (reference sequence). This CDR3 comprises 16 residues. The CDR3 protein is CASSQPQGAGDQPQHF. CDR3 nucleotide sequence: TGTGCCAGTAGTCAACCCCAGGGGGCAGGGGACCAGCCCCAGCATTTT.

This chain connects TRBV27 to TRBJ1-3; 9 bases agree with TRBD1. Germline trimming cut 4 bases from V and 4 bases from J; bases unmatched to any gene: 5. Looked up from germline, CDR1 is MNHEY and CDR2 is SMNVEV (reference sequence). The CDR3 has 15 residues. The CDR3 loop reads CASSSLGTGGNTIYF. The CDR3, as DNA: TGTGCCAGCAGTTCTTTGGGGACAGGGGGAAACACCATATATTTT.

In this sample, this clone turned up once. The rearrangement links TRBV6-5 to TRBJ1-5, with D unresolved. CDR3 length equals 12 residues. V was trimmed by 7 bases and J by 10 bases, leaving 14 bases between them. Germline CDR1 MNHEY, CDR2 SVGAGI. CDR3 bases: TGTGCCAGCAACCCTGACTTTCAACCCCAGCATTTT. Translating gives CASNPDFQPQHF.

The chain combines TRBV30 with TRBJ2-2, with 7 bases fitting TRBD1. The V gene's germline CDR1 is GTSNPN and CDR2 SVGIG (reference sequence). J gave up 0 bases and V 2 bases, and 3 bases lay outside the gene matches. The CDR3 has 15 residues. CDR3 amino acids: CAWSLGTANTGELFF. The DNA for the CDR3 is TGTGCCTGGAGTTTGGGGACAGCGAACACCGGGGAGCTGTTTTTT.

This sequence joins TRBV21-1 and TRBJ1-1. TRBV21-1 is a pseudogene segment. The CDR3 runs 9 residues. DNA of the CDR3: TGTGCCAGCTCCTATGAAGCTTTCTTT. This gives the protein CASSYEAFF.

V is TRBV7-9 and J is TRBJ2-1; D unresolved. V lost 6 bases and J lost 12, with 18 bases in between. CDR1 is SEHNR, CDR2 FQNEAQ, per germline (reference sequence). The CDR3 consists of 13 residues. The CDR3 DNA sequence: TGTGCCAGCAGTCCCCCAACAGCCCTATCGCAGTTCTTC. This encodes CASSPPTALSQFF.